The 7 T cell receptor beta chains listed next were all sequenced from one sample in a study of cytotoxic CD8 clonotypes in ibrutinib-treated CLL. This table comes from immunoSEQ multiplex PCR, and its TCRdb copy is limited to in-frame clones, with some not included. This sample has about 270,000 clones, with 70% to 80% found just once. Source: PBMCs, taken at disease progression, from a patient treated with ibrutinib. The receptors derive from a human donor with chronic lymphocytic leukemia.

The chain combines TRBV2 with TRBJ2-7; D possibly corresponds to TRBD1 (5 bases). Trimming pared 7 bases from V and 4 bases from J, leaving 17 bases between. Germline CDR1 reads SNHLY; CDR2 reads FYNNEI. The CDR3 loop spans 14 amino acids. The CDR3 sequence: CASMTGRAKYEQYF. The CDR3 nucleotides are TGTGCCAGCATGACGGGCAGGGCGAAATACGAGCAGTACTTC.

The rearrangement uses TRBV11-2 and TRBJ2-3, with D perhaps matching TRBD1 or TRBD2 (6 bases each). Germline V gene sequence: CDR1 SGHAT, CDR2 FQNNGV. This CDR3 has 17 amino acids. V was clipped by 1 base and J by 2 bases, with 16 bases between them. The CDR3 region is CASSLGRGARITDTQYF. The DNA of the CDR3 is TGTGCCAGCAGCTTAGGGAGGGGGGCGCGAATCACAGATACGCAGTATTTT. Complete variable domain (other parts from reference TRBV11-2 and TRBJ2-3): EAGVAQSPRYKIIEKRQSVAFWCNPISGHATLYWYQQILGQGPKLLIQFQNNGVVDDSQLPKDRFSAERLKGVDSTLKIQPAKLEDSAVYLCASSLGRGARITDTQYFGPGTRLTVL.

Worth noting for this clone: The identical CDR3 is also encoded by other nucleotide sequences in the sample. The chain has TRBV5-1 and TRBJ1-5; D not certain. This CDR3 comprises 13 residues. The ends were cut back, 0 bases at V and 5 bases at J, with 6 bases in the middle. CDR1 and CDR2 (germline): SGHRS, YFSETQ. CDR3 in DNA: TGCGCCAGCAGCTTGGAAGGGTATCAGCCCCAGCATTTT. This translates into CASSLEGYQPQHF.

This clone was counted a few times. V is TRBV10-3 and J is TRBJ1-2; 9 nucleotides align to TRBD1. Germline assignment: CDR1 ENHRY and CDR2 SYGVKD. Trimming removed 9 bases from V and 3 bases from J; junction bases left unmatched: 2. This CDR3 has 12 amino acids. CDR3 sequence (DNA): TGTGCCATACGGACAGGGGACTATGGCTACACCTTC. Its translation: CAIRTGDYGYTF.

V usage is TRBV6-6 and J usage is TRBJ1-2; D gene unclear. Germline-derived CDR1 and CDR2 are MNHNY and SVGAGI (reference sequence). This CDR3 contains 12 residues. Trimming shortened V by 7 bases and J by 7 bases, and 13 bases separated the two germline ends. CDR3 sequence: CASNHSRIGYTF. The DNA for the CDR3 is TGTGCCAGCAACCACAGCCGGATTGGCTACACCTTC.

The chain joins TRBV18 to TRBJ2-7, with TRBD1 matching over 7 bases. Trimming took 1 base from V and 3 from J; bases not matched to a gene: 6. Per germline, CDR1 KGHSH and CDR2 LQKENI. The CDR3 contains 15 residues. The CDR3 reads CASSPRQGSLYEQYF. The CDR3 DNA follows: TGTGCCAGCTCACCACGACAGGGCAGCCTCTACGAGCAGTACTTC.

The chain combines TRBV29-1 with TRBJ2-2; possibly TRBD1 for D (6 bases). Germline-derived CDR1 and CDR2 are SQVTM and ANQGSEA. The length of the CDR3 is 13 residues. Trimming removed 7 bases at V and 4 bases at J, with 13 bases between. CDR3 bases: TGCAGCGGGGGGCACCGCTTCACCGGGGAGCTGTTTTTT. Translating it yields CSGGHRFTGELFF.